A single sample gave rise to the 22 T cell receptor beta chains below, sequenced in a study of cytotoxic CD8 clonotypes in ibrutinib-treated CLL. Assay: immunoSEQ multiplex PCR; the TCRdb copy retains only in-frame clones and omits some. Of about 310,000 clones in the sample, almost 80% were seen once. Sequencing used PBMCs, obtained before ibrutinib treatment. Every receptor here comes from a human donor with chronic lymphocytic leukemia.

The V gene is TRBV10-3, the J gene TRBJ2-7, with 8 nucleotides matching TRBD1. Germline V gives CDR1 ENHRY, CDR2 SYGVKD. The CDR3 runs to 14 residues. Losses at the gene ends were 3 bases for V and 4 bases for J; bases not matched to a gene: 5. The CDR3 DNA reads as TGTGCCATCAGTGACGGGACAGGCAGATACGAGCAGTACTTC. Protein sequence: CAISDGTGRYEQYF.

The V gene is TRBV5-4, the J gene TRBJ1-3; unclear D gene. Trimming stripped 7 bases from V and 0 bases from J, with 8 bases between. The CDR3 length is 13 residues. Per germline, CDR1 SGHNT and CDR2 YYREEE (reference sequence). CDR3 protein: CASARGSGNTIYF. The CDR3 region has the DNA TGTGCCAGCGCCCGAGGCTCTGGAAACACCATATATTTT.

The rearrangement links TRBV6-6 to TRBJ1-1, with D possibly matching TRBD1 (5 bases). V was trimmed by 5 bases and J by 12 bases, leaving 13 bases between them. The CDR3 is 11 residues long. Germline assignment: CDR1 MNHNY and CDR2 SVGAGI (reference sequence). The CDR3 region is CASSGTVLTFF. The CDR3 bases are TGTGCCAGCAGTGGGACGGTTTTGACTTTCTTT.

This chain links TRBV9 with TRBJ2-1, with 10 bases fitting TRBD1. From germline, CDR1 is SGDLS and CDR2 YYNGEE. The CDR3 consists of 15 residues. After removal of 3 bases from V and 7 bases from J, the junction contained 7 bases not matched to a gene. This chain's CDR3 is CASSERQGAWNEQFF. The CDR3 coding sequence is TGTGCCAGCAGCGAGCGACAGGGGGCGTGGAATGAGCAGTTCTTC.

The genes are TRBV7-8 and TRBJ2-7, with D perhaps TRBD1 (5 bases). The length of the CDR3 is 15 residues. Germline V gene sequence: CDR1 SGHVS, CDR2 FQNEAQ. V dropped 3 bases and J dropped 3 bases, with 15 bases sitting between them. The CDR3 loop reads CASSLGPTVDYEQYF. CDR3 DNA sequence: TGTGCCAGCAGCTTGGGGCCCACCGTGGACTACGAGCAGTACTTC.

The chain carries TRBV25-1 and TRBJ1-1, with unresolved D. The CDR3 extends over 11 amino acids. Germline V gene sequence: CDR1 MGHDK, CDR2 SYGVNS. The ends were cut back, 5 bases at V and 4 bases at J, with 5 bases in the middle. This chain's CDR3 is CASSQITEAFF. Here the CDR3 DNA reads TGTGCCAGCAGTCAGATCACTGAAGCTTTCTTT. The whole variable domain, remainder taken from reference TRBV25-1 and TRBJ1-1, is EADIYQTPRYLVIGTGKKITLECSQTMGHDKMYWYQQDPGMELHLIHYSYGVNSTEKGDLSSESTVSRIRTEHFPLTLESARPSHTSQYLCASSQITEAFFGQGTRLTVV.

This chain connects TRBV29-1 to TRBJ2-3; D not resolved. The V gene's germline CDR1 is SQVTM and CDR2 ANQGSEA. V was pared by 7 bases and J by 2 bases, with 13 bases between. The CDR3 loop spans 13 amino acids. CDR3 sequence: CSATGPITDTQYF. The DNA for the CDR3 is TGCAGCGCCACCGGGCCGATCACAGATACGCAGTATTTT.

The V and J genes are TRBV7-2 and TRBJ2-3; TRBD1 might be the D (6 bases). The CDR3 length is 15 residues. Deletions cut 2 bases from V and 6 bases from J, with 15 bases between. In germline, CDR1 is SGHTA, CDR2 FQGNSA. The CDR3 bases are TGTGCCAGCAGCTTACACGACGGGACATTTGATACGCAGTATTTT. Translating gives CASSLHDGTFDTQYF.

The rearrangement uses TRBV7-3 and TRBJ2-1; 7 nucleotides line up with TRBD1. The CDR3 extends over 14 amino acids. CDR1 is SGHTA and CDR2 is FQGTGA in the germline V gene. V lost 5 bases and J lost 4; bases outside the gene matches: 5. The DNA for the CDR3 is TGTGCCAGCAGCGTCCCGGGACAGTACAATGAGCAGTTCTTC. It encodes CASSVPGQYNEQFF.

The CDR3 spells CASSEPRRQETQYF. The DNA for the CDR3 is TGTGCCAGCAGTGAGCCAAGACGACAAGAGACCCAGTACTTC. This chain links TRBV6-1 with TRBJ2-5, with D uncertain. The CDR3 has 14 residues. Trimming removed 3 bases at V and 2 bases at J, with 10 bases between. From germline, CDR1 is MNHNS and CDR2 SASEGT.

The rearrangement links TRBV29-1 to TRBJ2-2; the match to TRBD2 covers 12 bases. V lost 0 bases to trimming and J lost 6 bases; unmatched junction nucleotides: 14. The CDR3 has 19 amino acids. Germline V CDR1 and CDR2: SQVTM, ANQGSEA. The CDR3 bases are TGCAGCGTTGAAGACAGATCCGGGACTAGCGGGCTTGGGGCCGGGGAGCTGTTTTTT. Its protein is CSVEDRSGTSGLGAGELFF.

The chain combines TRBV6-1 with TRBJ2-7; unclear D gene. The germline V and J ends were trimmed by 2 bases and 3 bases, with 8 bases remaining between them. CDR3 size: 13 residues. Looked up from germline, CDR1 is MNHNS and CDR2 is SASEGT. CDR3 DNA: TGTGCCAGCAGTGAAAGAGTTGTCTACGAGCAGTACTTC. As protein: CASSERVVYEQYF.

This clone was recorded a few times. The chain carries TRBV19 and TRBJ2-5; tentative D call: TRBD2 (5 bases). This CDR3 comprises 10 residues. The V gene's germline CDR1 is LNHDA and CDR2 SQIVND (reference sequence). Deletions cut 8 bases from V and 4 bases from J, with 5 bases between. The CDR3 loop reads CASAGETQYF. CDR3 bases: TGTGCCAGTGCGGGAGAGACCCAGTACTTC. Full variable domain (outside the CDR3, taken from reference TRBV19 and TRBJ2-5): DGGITQSPKYLFRKEGQNVTLSCEQNLNHDAMYWYRQDPGQGLRLIYYSQIVNDFQKGDIAEGYSVSREKKESFPLTVTSAQKNPTAFYLCASAGETQYFGPGTRLLVL.

This chain links TRBV7-9 with TRBJ2-7; 9 nucleotides line up with TRBD2. V was pared by 4 bases and J by 3 bases, with 10 bases of the junction left unmatched. Germline CDR1 reads SEHNR; CDR2 reads FQNEAQ (reference sequence). The CDR3 runs 16 residues. CDR3 DNA: TGTGCCAGCAGCTCGACCTTTGGGACTAGCAACTACGAGCAGTACTTC. Translation gives CASSSTFGTSNYEQYF.

The V gene is TRBV27, the J gene TRBJ2-7, with TRBD1 as a possible D gene (6 bases). The CDR3 contains 14 residues. Germline CDR1 MNHEY, CDR2 SMNVEV (reference sequence). Deletions cut 1 base from V and 2 bases from J, with 9 bases between. The CDR3 protein is CASSLWGHTYEQYF. The CDR3 DNA sequence: TGTGCCAGCAGTTTATGGGGACATACCTACGAGCAGTACTTC.

The chain carries TRBV6-1 and TRBJ1-4, with D unresolved. Trimming removed 6 bases at V and 8 bases at J, with 16 bases between. This CDR3 spans 14 amino acids. The V gene's germline CDR1 is MNHNS and CDR2 SASEGT. The CDR3 sequence is CASRTDWAGEKLFF. The CDR3 region has the DNA TGTGCCAGCAGGACGGACTGGGCGGGGGAAAAACTGTTTTTT.

This clone turned up a few times. V usage is TRBV4-3 and J usage is TRBJ1-4; 7 nucleotides line up with TRBD1. Germline-derived CDR1 and CDR2 are LGHNA and YSLEER. After removal of 3 bases from V and 8 bases from J, the junction contained 12 bases not matched to a gene. The CDR3 is made up of 16 amino acids. For the CDR3, the DNA is TGCGCCAGCAGCCAGGAGACCCCGACAGGGAGAGAAAAACTGTTTTTT. Its translation: CASSQETPTGREKLFF.

V is TRBV30 and J is TRBJ1-5, with D possibly matching TRBD1 (6 bases). Per germline, CDR1 GTSNPN and CDR2 SVGIG (reference sequence). This CDR3 spans 11 amino acids. V was trimmed by 2 bases and J by 9 bases, leaving 8 bases between them. The CDR3, as DNA: TGTGCCTGGAGTCGAGGGGGGCCCCAGCATTTT. It yields the protein CAWSRGGPQHF.

In its sample, this clone was seen a few times. The genes are TRBV5-1 and TRBJ2-5, with 11 positions matching TRBD2. The length of the CDR3 is 15 residues. After removal of 2 bases from V and 2 bases from J, the junction contained 2 bases not matched to a gene. Germline values: CDR1 SGHRS, CDR2 YFSETQ. Here the CDR3 reads CASSFLAGGQETQYF. As DNA, the CDR3 is TGCGCCAGCAGCTTCCTAGCGGGAGGACAAGAGACCCAGTACTTC.

The gene calls are TRBV10-3 and TRBJ2-5, with 10 bases aligning to TRBD1. This CDR3 comprises 15 residues. The J segment lost 4 bases and the V segment lost 4 bases, leaving 6 bases of the junction unmatched. Germline values: CDR1 ENHRY, CDR2 SYGVKD. Here the CDR3 reads CAISGWTGGGETQYF. For the CDR3, the DNA is TGTGCCATCAGTGGATGGACAGGGGGGGGAGAGACCCAGTACTTC.

The rearrangement uses TRBV15 and TRBJ2-1; 10 nucleotides agree with TRBD2. This CDR3 contains 16 residues. V was clipped by 5 bases and J by 4 bases; unmatched bases: 8. Per the germline V gene, CDR1 is LNHNV and CDR2 is YYDKDF (reference sequence). This CDR3 is CATSELTSGLYNEQFF. Here the CDR3 DNA reads TGTGCCACCAGCGAATTGACTAGCGGGTTGTACAATGAGCAGTTCTTC.

The chain combines TRBV5-1 with TRBJ2-1; weak D call: TRBD2 (6 bases). The CDR3 is 15 residues long. Germline CDR1 reads SGHRS; CDR2 reads YFSETQ. Trimming shortened V by 1 base and J by 3 bases, and 11 bases separated the two germline ends. The CDR3 here is CASSLSSGSYNEQFF. DNA for the CDR3: TGCGCCAGCAGCTTGAGTTCCGGGAGCTACAATGAGCAGTTCTTC.